Listed here are 4 T cell receptor beta chains from one sample, sequenced in a study of vaccination and CD4 T cells after COVID-19 (dated by TCRdb to between 2021 and 2024). Antigens for these TCRs are unknown. Explained via the paper, the treatment or condition label denotes: approximately 10-day PBMC culture with coronavirus spike peptide pools or control peptides (ViraFEST assay). To prepare the library, PCR was applied. Data came from an Illumina iSeq 100. TCR sequencing of DNA from cultured CD4+ T cells used the Oncomine TCR Beta short-read assay at the Johns Hopkins FTIC core. TCRdb reworked the public reads: Q25 trimming with fastp, MiXCR clone assembly, productive beta chains retained. Identical CDR3 proteins give one entry, which carries the most common genes and DNA. For this sample the table gives 9,000 to 15,000 distinct CDR3 sequences, of which 50% were detected only once. The top ten hold approximately 30% of the sample.

The sequenced sample consisted of CD4+ T cells from blood, cultured in vitro. Receptors were obtained from a human donor who had recovered from COVID-19.

This clonotype was counted only a few times. The V gene is TRBV20-1, the J gene TRBJ1-2; no clear D gene. The CDR3 runs to 12 residues. Germline CDR1 DFQATT, CDR2 SNEGSKA (reference sequence). Trimming removed 3 bases at V and 3 bases at J, with 8 bases between. The chain's CDR3 is CSASLGYYGYTF. CDR3 in DNA: TGCAGTGCTAGTTTGGGGTACTATGGCTACACCTTC.

The chain carries TRBV7-8 and TRBJ1-2; possibly TRBD1 for D (6 bases). The V end lost 4 bases, the J end lost 0 bases, and 15 bases lay between the germline ends. The CDR3 runs 16 residues. CDR1 is SGHVS, CDR2 FQNEAQ, per germline. The CDR3, as DNA: TGTGCCAGCAGCTCGCTCGGGGGCGGTTCTAACTATGGCTACACCTTC. Protein: CASSSLGGGSNYGYTF.

The genes are TRBV7-9 and TRBJ2-5, with 9 bases fitting TRBD1. CDR3 length equals 16 residues. V was pared by 7 bases and J by 1 base, with 10 bases of the junction left unmatched. Germline V gives CDR1 SEHNR, CDR2 FQNEAQ (reference sequence). The CDR3 reads CASTFWAQGAQETQYF. CDR3 nucleotides: TGTGCCAGCACCTTCTGGGCACAGGGGGCCCAAGAGACCCAGTACTTC.

This clonotype was seen just once. This chain links TRBV20-1 with TRBJ1-5; D remains ambiguous. Germline-derived CDR1 and CDR2 are DFQATT and SNEGSKA (reference sequence). Trimming took off 4 bases at V and 10 bases at J, with 17 bases between the two ends. This CDR3 spans 13 amino acids. CDR3 in DNA: TGCAGTGCTATCACAAGTTCTGGTCACCCCCAGCATTTT. Translated, it gives CSAITSSGHPQHF.